Listed below are T cell receptor beta chains from one sample, sequenced in a study of shared clonotypes between healthy human individuals. Assay used: immunoSEQ multiplex PCR; TCRdb lists only in-frame clones, some missing. The table has hundreds of thousands of clones, around 77% seen once. Material: PBMCs. Every receptor here comes from a woman in her thirties or forties in good health. Some clones in this sample may be carry-over from other donors' samples. CDR3s include the opening cysteine and the closing phenylalanine or tryptophan. Each record gives: V gene, J gene, CDR3 protein.

TRBV30	TRBJ1-1	CAWSFGAGNTEAFF
TRBV30	TRBJ1-3	CAWSTGDGSSGNTIYF
TRBV28	TRBJ2-1	CASSLWDRGGNEQFF
TRBV14	TRBJ1-2	CASSPQGVGYTF
TRBV7-2	TRBJ2-3	CASSLWYSTDTQYF
TRBV2	.	CASSAFVTYEQYF
TRBV5-1	TRBJ2-1	CASSLVPGAGNEQFF
TRBV10-3	TRBJ2-3	CAIRGERDGVDTQYF
TRBV27	TRBJ2-1	CASSLWGAGYNEQFF
TRBV5-1	TRBJ1-1	CASSLPGRLMNTEAFF
TRBV28	TRBJ2-5	CASRVERGYQETQYF
TRBV7-6	TRBJ2-5	CASSILLAGPQETQYF
TRBV7-9	TRBJ2-7	CASSFLGTSGVYEQYF
TRBV18	TRBJ2-1	CASSRGGNNEQFF